This T cell receptor (beta chain) emerged from a study of beta chain features in type 1 diabetes. Study-level information: In age, gender and cell yields, patients were similar to healthy donors.

The CDR3 totals 16 residues. Unmatched junction bases numbered 5, after V lost 4 bases and J lost 5 bases. Germline V gene lookup returns CDR1 SGDLS and CDR2 YYNGEE. As every portion of the isolated RNA was reverse transcribed, the sequencing read expressed TCRB transcripts. Generated by immunoSEQ multiplex PCR, the TCRdb table keeps only in-frame clones and is missing some. The sample gives 450,000 to 550,000 clones, approximately 31% of which show up once; around 0.065% is in the top ten. Study results and caveats: A pattern of fewer insertions and more deletions at VDJ junctions was seen in type 1 diabetes patients. In every one of the four CD4+ subsets, TCRB CDR3s were moderately but significantly shorter in Type 1 diabetes patients.

Cell sorting via CD45RO/CCR7/CD25/CD127/CD95/CD27 was performed to obtain CD4+ naive, central memory, regulatory and stem cell-like memory cells. This clone was detected only a few times. No antigen is known for it. Sequencing was carried out using naive CD4+ T cells from blood. The sequence came from a young man in good health. The V call is TRBV9, the J call TRBJ2-1; 14 positions match TRBD2. The CDR3: CASSPRLAGGNNEQFF. The CDR3, as DNA: TGTGCCAGCAGCCCCCGACTAGCGGGAGGGAACAATGAGCAGTTCTTC.